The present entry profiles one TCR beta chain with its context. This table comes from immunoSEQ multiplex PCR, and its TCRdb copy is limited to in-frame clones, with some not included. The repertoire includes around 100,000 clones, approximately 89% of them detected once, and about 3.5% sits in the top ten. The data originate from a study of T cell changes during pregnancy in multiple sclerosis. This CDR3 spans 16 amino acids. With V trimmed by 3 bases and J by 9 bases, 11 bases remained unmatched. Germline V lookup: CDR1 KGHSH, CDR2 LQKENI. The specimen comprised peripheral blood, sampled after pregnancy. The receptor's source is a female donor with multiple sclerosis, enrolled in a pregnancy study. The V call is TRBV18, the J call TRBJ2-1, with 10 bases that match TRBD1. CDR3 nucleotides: TGTGCCAGCTCACCTTCTAGGGACAGGGGAAAGGTTGAGCAGTTCTTC. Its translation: CASSPSRDRGKVEQFF.